Listed here are 15 T cell receptor beta chains from one sample, sequenced in a study of T cells after yellow fever vaccination. TCRdb reprocessed the 5' RACE reads via MiXCR and lists one record per CDR3 protein. This table holds some 300,000 distinct CDR3 sequences, roughly 10% found once. Sample: CD4+ T cells sorted from PBMCs, taken 45 days after the yellow fever booster vaccination. The receptors here all came from a man aged 18 to 29 who received the YFV17D yellow fever vaccine.

The V and J genes are TRBV5-1 and TRBJ1-2, with 8 bases that match TRBD1. Germline V lookup: CDR1 SGHRS, CDR2 YFSETQ. V lost 3 bases and J lost 8; bases outside the gene matches: 6. This CDR3 is built from 13 residues. The CDR3 reads CASSSDRVSGYTF. Written as DNA, the CDR3 is TGCGCCAGCAGCTCGGACAGGGTCTCCGGCTACACCTTC.

The V gene is TRBV7-2, the J gene TRBJ1-1; D is perhaps TRBD1 (6 bases). The germline V gene has CDR1 SGHTA and CDR2 FQGNSA. With 6 bases removed from V and 6 bases from J, the gap between germline ends came to 17 bases. The length of the CDR3 is 14 residues. CDR3 DNA: TGTGCCAGCAGGCGACAGGCCCGAGGGGCTGAAGCTTTCTTT. It yields the protein CASRRQARGAEAFF.

This clonotype came up a few times. The V and J genes are TRBV5-1 and TRBJ1-1; 9 positions agree with TRBD1. Germline V lookup: CDR1 SGHRS, CDR2 YFSETQ. This CDR3 has 15 residues. J gave up 1 base and V 5 bases, and 6 bases lay outside the gene matches. The CDR3 loop reads CASRFGTGPNTEAFF. DNA for the CDR3: TGCGCCAGCAGGTTTGGGACAGGGCCGAACACTGAAGCTTTCTTT.

A few counts support this clonotype. The rearrangement joins TRBV27 to TRBJ1-2; no reliable D call. This CDR3 contains 13 residues. Between the trimmed V and J ends, which lost 6 bases and 6 bases, there was a span of 14 bases. Germline CDR1 MNHEY, CDR2 SMNVEV (reference sequence). CDR3 sequence reads: CASRPGPPDGYTF. In nucleotides, the CDR3 is TGTGCCAGCAGGCCCGGGCCCCCCGATGGCTACACCTTC.

To note about this clonotype: A much larger clonotype is one base distant, so this may be a read error. The J gene is TRBJ2-5, the V gene TRBV7-9; no firm D call. The CDR3 covers 13 residues. V lost 8 bases, J lost 10 bases, and 20 bases lay in between. Germline V gives CDR1 SEHNR, CDR2 FQNEAQ (reference sequence). CDR3: CASGGSVSSIQYF. In DNA form, the CDR3 reads TGTGCCAGCGGTGGATCGGTCTCTTCGATCCAGTACTTC.

The CDR3 protein is CASSLTGATDTQYF. The DNA of the CDR3 is TGCGCCAGCAGCCTCACGGGGGCGACAGATACGCAGTATTTT. The chain is built from TRBV4-1 and TRBJ2-3; either TRBD1 or TRBD2 may supply D (6 bases each). This CDR3 comprises 14 residues. V was pared by 4 bases and J by 3 bases, with 11 bases between. CDR1 and CDR2 (germline): MGHRA, YSYEKL.

This clonotype was detected only a few times. V is TRBV12-3 or TRBV12-4 and J is TRBJ1-1; D is uncertain. The germline V and J ends were trimmed by 6 bases and 4 bases, with 9 bases remaining between them. The CDR3 runs to 12 residues. Here the CDR3 reads CASSQWSTEAFF. CDR3 in DNA: TGTGCCAGCAGCCAGTGGAGCACTGAAGCTTTCTTT.

This rearrangement joins TRBV21-1 to TRBJ2-1; the D call of TRBD2 is as the table states it, not checked on the DNA. TRBV21-1 is a pseudogene. The CDR3 runs to 19 residues. In nucleotides, the CDR3 is TGTGCCGACCTAGGTGAGGAACTAGCGGGTTTTAGCTCCTACAATGAGCAGTTCTTC. Amino acids: CADLGEELAGFSSYNEQFF.

This chain joins TRBV7-6 and TRBJ2-1; perhaps D is TRBD1 or TRBD2 (5 bases each). The CDR3 runs 14 residues. The V gene lost 8 bases and the J gene lost 6 bases, with 17 bases spanning the gap. The germline V gene has CDR1 SGHVS and CDR2 FNYEAQ. DNA for the CDR3: TGTGCCAGCTCAACCGAGGGGTTCGGCAATGAGCAGTTCTTC. Translated: CASSTEGFGNEQFF.

The V gene is TRBV18, the J gene TRBJ1-2; D not certain. The V gene's germline CDR1 is KGHSH and CDR2 LQKENI. V dropped 4 bases and J dropped 6 bases, with 15 bases sitting between them. The CDR3 extends over 14 amino acids. CDR3 amino acids: CASSLQQEKDGYTF. As DNA, the CDR3 is TGTGCCAGCTCACTTCAGCAGGAGAAGGATGGCTACACCTTC.

This clonotype was seen many times. V is TRBV12-3 or TRBV12-4 and J is TRBJ2-3; possibly TRBD2 for D (6 bases). CDR3 size: 12 residues. Trimming took off 3 bases at V and 10 bases at J, with 11 bases between the two ends. CDR3: CASSFASGAQYF. The CDR3 DNA reads as TGTGCCAGCAGTTTCGCTTCGGGGGCGCAGTATTTT.

This clonotype was seen a handful of times. The V gene is TRBV28, the J gene TRBJ2-7; 8 nucleotides line up with TRBD1. Trimming at V came to 5 bases and at J to 1 base, leaving 7 bases not matched to a gene. CDR3 length: 15 amino acids. Germline CDR1 MDHEN, CDR2 SYDVKM. Here the CDR3 DNA reads TGTGCCAGCAGTGCGCGGACAGGGTTTTCCTACGAGCAGTACGTC. It translates to CASSARTGFSYEQYV.

The table lists this clonotype with a few counts. The chain uses TRBV5-6 and TRBJ2-3, with D possibly matching TRBD1 (5 bases). The CDR3 has 15 amino acids. Germline loops: CDR1 SGHDT, CDR2 YYEEEE. Trimming shortened V by 0 bases and J by 3 bases, and 11 bases separated the two germline ends. CDR3 bases: TGTGCCAGCAGCTTGGTAGGGGCTGGTACAGATACGCAGTATTTT. It is translated as CASSLVGAGTDTQYF.

The chain employs TRBV11-2 and TRBJ1-5; D call uncertain. CDR1 and CDR2 (germline): SGHAT, FQNNGV. V shed 0 bases and J shed 2 bases, with 11 bases lying between them. The CDR3 loop spans 16 amino acids. The CDR3 loop reads CASSLDRWGGNQPQHF. In DNA, the CDR3 is TGTGCCAGCAGCTTAGATCGCTGGGGAGGCAATCAGCCCCAGCATTTT.

The chain carries TRBV6-2 or TRBV6-3 and TRBJ2-3; D unclear. The CDR3 loop spans 14 amino acids. The germline gives CDR1 MNHEY, CDR2 SVGEGT. With 11 bases removed from V and 7 bases from J, the gap between germline ends came to 22 bases. Here the CDR3 DNA reads TGTGCCGGACGGACGGGCTCGGAGATGAATACGCAGTATTTT. The encoded protein is CAGRTGSEMNTQYF.